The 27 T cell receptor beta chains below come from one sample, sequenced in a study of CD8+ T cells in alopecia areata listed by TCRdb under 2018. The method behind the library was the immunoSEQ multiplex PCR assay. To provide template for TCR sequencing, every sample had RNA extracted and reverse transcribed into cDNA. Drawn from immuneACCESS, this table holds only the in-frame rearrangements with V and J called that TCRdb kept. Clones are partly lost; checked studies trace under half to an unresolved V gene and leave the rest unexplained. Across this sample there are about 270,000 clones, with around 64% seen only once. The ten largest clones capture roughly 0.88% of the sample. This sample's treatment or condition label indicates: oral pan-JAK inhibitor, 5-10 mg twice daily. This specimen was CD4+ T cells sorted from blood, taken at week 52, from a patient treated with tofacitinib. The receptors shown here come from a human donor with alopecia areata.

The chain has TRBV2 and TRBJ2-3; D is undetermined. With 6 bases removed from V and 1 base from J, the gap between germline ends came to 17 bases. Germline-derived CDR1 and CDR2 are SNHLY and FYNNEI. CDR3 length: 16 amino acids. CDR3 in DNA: TGTGCCAGCAGCAACCAAGCTGGTCCTGGCACAGATACGCAGTATTTT. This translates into CASSNQAGPGTDTQYF.

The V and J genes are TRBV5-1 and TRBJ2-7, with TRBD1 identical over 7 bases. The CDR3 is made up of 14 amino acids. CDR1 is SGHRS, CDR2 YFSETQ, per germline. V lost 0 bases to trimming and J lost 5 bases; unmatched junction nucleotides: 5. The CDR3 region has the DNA TGCGCCAGCAGCTTGGTACAGGGGAGCCACGAGCAGTACTTC. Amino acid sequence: CASSLVQGSHEQYF.

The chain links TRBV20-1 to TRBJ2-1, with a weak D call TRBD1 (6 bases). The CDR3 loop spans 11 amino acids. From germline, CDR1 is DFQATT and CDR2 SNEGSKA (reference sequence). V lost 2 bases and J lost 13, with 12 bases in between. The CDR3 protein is CSARPGQRQFF. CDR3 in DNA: TGCAGTGCTAGACCGGGACAAAGACAGTTCTTC.

The CDR3 sequence: CASRNPGQGNYEQYF. CDR3 bases: TGTGCCAGCAGGAACCCGGGACAGGGTAACTACGAGCAGTACTTC. This chain connects TRBV11-2 to TRBJ2-7; TRBD1 matches at 9 bases. The CDR3 length is 15 residues. The junction had 9 bases not matched to a gene; V was cut back by 6 bases and J by 3 bases. Per the germline V gene, CDR1 is SGHAT and CDR2 is FQNNGV.

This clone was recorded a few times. The CDR3 DNA is TGTGCCAGCGCCACCCCGGACAGAATCCCTGGAAACACCATATATTTT. The encoded protein is CASATPDRIPGNTIYF. The chain couples TRBV19 to TRBJ1-3, with D possibly TRBD1 on 6 matching bases. Germline-derived CDR1 and CDR2 are LNHDA and SQIVND (reference sequence). The CDR3 length is 16 residues. Trimming took 9 bases from V and 2 from J, leaving 20 bases between them.

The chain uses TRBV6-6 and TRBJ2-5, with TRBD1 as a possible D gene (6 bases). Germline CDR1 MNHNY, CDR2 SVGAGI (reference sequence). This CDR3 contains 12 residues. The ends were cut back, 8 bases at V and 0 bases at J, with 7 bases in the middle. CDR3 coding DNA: TGTGCCAGCGGGGGCGACCAAGAGACCCAGTACTTC. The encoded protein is CASGGDQETQYF.

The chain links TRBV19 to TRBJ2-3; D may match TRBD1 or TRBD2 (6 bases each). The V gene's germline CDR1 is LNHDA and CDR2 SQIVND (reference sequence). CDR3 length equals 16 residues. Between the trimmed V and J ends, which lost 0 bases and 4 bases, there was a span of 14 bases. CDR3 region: CASSIDGAGGADTQYF. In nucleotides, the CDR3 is TGTGCCAGTAGTATAGATGGCGCCGGGGGCGCAGATACGCAGTATTTT.

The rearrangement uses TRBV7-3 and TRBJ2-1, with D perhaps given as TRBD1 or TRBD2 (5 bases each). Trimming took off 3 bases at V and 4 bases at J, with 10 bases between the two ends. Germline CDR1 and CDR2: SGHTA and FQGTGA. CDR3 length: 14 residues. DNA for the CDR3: TGTGCCAGCAGCTTGACCGGGGCGTACAATGAGCAGTTCTTC. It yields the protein CASSLTGAYNEQFF. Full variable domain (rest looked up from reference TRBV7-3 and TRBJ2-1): GAGVSQTPSNKVTEKGKYVELRCDPISGHTALYWYRQSLGQGPEFLIYFQGTGAADDSGLPNDRFFAVRPEGSVSTLKIQRTERGDSAVYLCASSLTGAYNEQFFGPGTRLTVL.

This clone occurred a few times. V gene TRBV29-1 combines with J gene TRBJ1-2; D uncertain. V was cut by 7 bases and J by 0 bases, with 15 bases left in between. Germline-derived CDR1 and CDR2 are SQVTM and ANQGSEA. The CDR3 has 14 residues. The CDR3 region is CSAAAAAANYGYTF. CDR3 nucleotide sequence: TGCAGCGCCGCAGCGGCAGCGGCTAACTATGGCTACACCTTC. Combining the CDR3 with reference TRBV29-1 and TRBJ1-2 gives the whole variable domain SAVISQKPSRDICQRGTSLTIQCQVDSQVTMMFWYRQQPGQSLTLIATANQGSEATYESGFVIDKFPISRPNLTFSTLTVSNMSPEDSSIYLCSAAAAAANYGYTFGSGTRLTVV.

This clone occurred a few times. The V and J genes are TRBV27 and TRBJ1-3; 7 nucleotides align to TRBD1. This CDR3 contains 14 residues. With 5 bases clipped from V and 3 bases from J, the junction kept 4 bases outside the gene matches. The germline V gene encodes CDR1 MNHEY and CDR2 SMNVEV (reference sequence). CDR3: CASSLTGSGNTIYF. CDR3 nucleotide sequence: TGTGCCAGCAGTCTGACAGGGAGTGGAAACACCATATATTTT.

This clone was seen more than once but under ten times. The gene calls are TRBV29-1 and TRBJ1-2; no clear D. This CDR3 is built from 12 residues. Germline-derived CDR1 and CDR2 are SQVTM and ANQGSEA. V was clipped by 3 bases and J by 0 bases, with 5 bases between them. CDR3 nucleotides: TGCAGCGTTGACGGCTCTAACTATGGCTACACCTTC. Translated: CSVDGSNYGYTF.

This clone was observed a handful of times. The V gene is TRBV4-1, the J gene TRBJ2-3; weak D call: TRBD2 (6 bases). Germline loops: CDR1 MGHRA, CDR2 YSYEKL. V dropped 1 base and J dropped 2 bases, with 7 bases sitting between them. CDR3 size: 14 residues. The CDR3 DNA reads TGCGCCAGCAGCCAAGCGGGGGACACAGATACGCAGTATTTT. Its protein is CASSQAGDTDTQYF.

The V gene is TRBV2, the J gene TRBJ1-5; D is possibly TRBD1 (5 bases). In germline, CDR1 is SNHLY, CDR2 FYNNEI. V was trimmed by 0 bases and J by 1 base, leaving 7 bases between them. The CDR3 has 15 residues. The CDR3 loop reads CASSEARVSNQPQHF. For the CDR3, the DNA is TGTGCCAGCAGTGAAGCCAGGGTGAGCAATCAGCCCCAGCATTTT.

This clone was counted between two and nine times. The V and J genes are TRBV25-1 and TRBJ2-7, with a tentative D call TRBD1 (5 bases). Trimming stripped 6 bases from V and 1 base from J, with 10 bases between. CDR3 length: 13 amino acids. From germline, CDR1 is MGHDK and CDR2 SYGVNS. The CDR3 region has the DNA TGTGCCAGCAGATCAGGGAATTCCTACGAGCAGTACTTC. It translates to CASRSGNSYEQYF.

As DNA, the CDR3 is TGTGCCTGGAGTGTGCTTGACTTCGAAAACACCTTC. Residues: CAWSVLDFENTF. The chain has TRBV30 and TRBJ1-2; D is unclear. Germline CDR1 and CDR2: GTSNPN and SVGIG (reference sequence). This CDR3 has 12 residues. Trimming removed 0 bases from V and 12 bases from J, with 14 bases in between.

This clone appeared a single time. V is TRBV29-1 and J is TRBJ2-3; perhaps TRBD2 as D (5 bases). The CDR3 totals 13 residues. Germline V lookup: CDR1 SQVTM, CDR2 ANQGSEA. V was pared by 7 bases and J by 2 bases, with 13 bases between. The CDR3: CSACGQITDTQYF. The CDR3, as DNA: TGCAGCGCCTGCGGGCAGATCACAGATACGCAGTATTTT.

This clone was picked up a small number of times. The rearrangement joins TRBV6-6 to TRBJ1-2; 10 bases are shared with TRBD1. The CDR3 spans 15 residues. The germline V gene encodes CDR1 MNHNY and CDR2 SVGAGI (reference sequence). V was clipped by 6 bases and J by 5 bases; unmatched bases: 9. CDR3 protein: CASSQRQGAVYGYTF. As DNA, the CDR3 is TGTGCCAGCAGCCAAAGACAGGGGGCCGTTTATGGCTACACCTTC.

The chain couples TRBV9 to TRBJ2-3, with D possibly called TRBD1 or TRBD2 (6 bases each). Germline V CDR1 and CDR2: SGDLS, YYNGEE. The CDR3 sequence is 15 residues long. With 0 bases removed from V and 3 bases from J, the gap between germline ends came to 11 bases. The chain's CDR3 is CASSVDGGGTDTQYF. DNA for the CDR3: TGTGCCAGCAGCGTAGACGGAGGGGGTACAGATACGCAGTATTTT. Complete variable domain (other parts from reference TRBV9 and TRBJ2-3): DSGVTQTPKHLITATGQRVTLRCSPRSGDLSVYWYQQSLDQGLQFLIQYYNGEERAKGNILERFSAQQFPDLHSELNLSSLELGDSALYFCASSVDGGGTDTQYFGPGTRLTVL.

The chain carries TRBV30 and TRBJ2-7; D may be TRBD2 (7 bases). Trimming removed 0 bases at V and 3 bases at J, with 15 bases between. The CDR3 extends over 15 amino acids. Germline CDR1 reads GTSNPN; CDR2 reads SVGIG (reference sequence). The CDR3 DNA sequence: TGTGCCTGGAGTGTACGTGGGGGGGCCGGCTACGAGCAGTACTTC. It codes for CAWSVRGGAGYEQYF.

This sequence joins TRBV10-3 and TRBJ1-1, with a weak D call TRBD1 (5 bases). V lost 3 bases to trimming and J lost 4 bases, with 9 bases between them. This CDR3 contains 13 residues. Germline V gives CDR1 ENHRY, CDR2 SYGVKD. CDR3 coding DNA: TGTGCCATCAGTGACAGGGAGGGCACTGAAGCTTTCTTT. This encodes CAISDREGTEAFF.

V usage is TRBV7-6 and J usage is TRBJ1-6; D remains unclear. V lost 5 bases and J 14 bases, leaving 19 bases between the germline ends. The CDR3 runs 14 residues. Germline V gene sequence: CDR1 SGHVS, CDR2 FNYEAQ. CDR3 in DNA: TGTGCCAGCAGCCCCATCCCGGACCGAGGTACCCTCCACTTT. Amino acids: CASSPIPDRGTLHF. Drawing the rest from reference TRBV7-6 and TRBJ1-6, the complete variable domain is GAGVSQSPRYKVTKRGQDVALRCDPISGHVSLYWYRQALGQGPEFLTYFNYEAQQDKSGLPNDRFSAERPEGSISTLTIQRTEQRDSAMYRCASSPIPDRGTLHFGNGTRLTVT.

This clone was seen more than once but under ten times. CDR3 nucleotides: TGTGCTAGTGGTTTAGAGCGGGTAGCAGATACGCAGTATTTT. Its translation: CASGLERVADTQYF. The chain couples TRBV12-5 to TRBJ2-3, with D perhaps matching TRBD2 (6 bases). Trimming took 3 bases from V and 4 from J, leaving 11 bases between them. CDR3 length: 14 amino acids. Germline V gene data show CDR1 as LGHNT and CDR2 as FRNRAP.

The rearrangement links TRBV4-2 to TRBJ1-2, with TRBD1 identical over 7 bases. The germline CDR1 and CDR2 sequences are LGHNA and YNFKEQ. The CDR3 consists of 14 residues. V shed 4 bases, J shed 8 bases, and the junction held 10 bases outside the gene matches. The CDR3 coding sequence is TGTGCCAGCAGCCCCTCGGACAGGTTATTCGGCTACACCTTC. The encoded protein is CASSPSDRLFGYTF.

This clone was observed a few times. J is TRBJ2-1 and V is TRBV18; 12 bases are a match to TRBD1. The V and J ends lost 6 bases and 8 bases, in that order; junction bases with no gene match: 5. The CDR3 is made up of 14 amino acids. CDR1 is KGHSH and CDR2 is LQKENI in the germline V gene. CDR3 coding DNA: TGTGCCAGCTCCCAAAGGGACAGGGGGCATGAGCAGTTCTTC. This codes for CASSQRDRGHEQFF.

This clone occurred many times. CDR3 nucleotide sequence: TGTGCCAGCAGCCGACGGGAGAATACGCAGTATTTT. Translation: CASSRRENTQYF. This chain uses TRBV7-6 with TRBJ2-3; TRBD2 might be the D (6 bases). The V and J ends lost 5 bases and 7 bases respectively, with 10 bases between them. Germline V gives CDR1 SGHVS, CDR2 FNYEAQ. This CDR3 comprises 12 residues.

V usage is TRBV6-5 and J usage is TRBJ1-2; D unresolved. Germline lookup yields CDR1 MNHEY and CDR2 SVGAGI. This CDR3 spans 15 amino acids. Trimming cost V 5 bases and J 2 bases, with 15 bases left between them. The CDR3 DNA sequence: TGTGCCAGCAGTCCGCGGGTGGTAGAAAACTATGGCTACACCTTC. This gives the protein CASSPRVVENYGYTF.

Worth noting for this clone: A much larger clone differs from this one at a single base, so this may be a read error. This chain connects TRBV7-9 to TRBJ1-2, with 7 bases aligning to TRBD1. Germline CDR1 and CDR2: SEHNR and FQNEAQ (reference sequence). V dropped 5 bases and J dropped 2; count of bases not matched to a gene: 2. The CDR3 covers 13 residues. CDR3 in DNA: TGTGCCAGCAGCCTGGGACAGAACTATGGCTACACCTTC. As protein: CASSLGQNYGYTF.